The 8 T cell receptor beta chains in this list originate from one sample, sequenced in a study of lymphopenia after photon versus proton radiotherapy. Clones were read by immunoSEQ multiplex PCR, and TCRdb kept only the in-frame ones, dropping some. The data show 5,300 or so clones, around 89% seen once. Here the sequenced sample was peripheral blood, taken from a patient treated with photon-based radiotherapy. All receptors come from a man under 40 with gastric cancer.

The chain carries TRBV7-9 and TRBJ1-3, with no clear D. This CDR3 region has 14 residues. Germline CDR1 reads SEHNR; CDR2 reads FQNEAQ (reference sequence). Trimming left V 4 bases short and J 2 bases short, with 9 bases between. The CDR3 here is CASSSNTAGNTIYF. As DNA, the CDR3 is TGTGCCAGCAGCTCAAACACGGCTGGAAACACCATATATTTT.

This clone was seen just once. This chain uses TRBV11-2 with TRBJ2-7; TRBD1 matches at 10 bases. The germline gives CDR1 SGHAT, CDR2 FQNNGV. V shed 4 bases, J shed 0 bases, and the junction held 9 bases outside the gene matches. The CDR3 extends over 17 amino acids. The CDR3 nucleotides read TGTGCCAGCAGCTCTGCGGGACAGGGGCCCTTCTCCTACGAGCAGTACTTC. As protein: CASSSAGQGPFSYEQYF.

This clone was seen only once. The chain carries TRBV11-3 and TRBJ1-2; D is ambiguous. The CDR3 length is 12 residues. The V gene lost 5 bases and the J gene lost 1 base, with 5 bases spanning the gap. The germline CDR1 and CDR2 sequences are SGHNT and YENEEA. Here the CDR3 reads CASSGDNYGYTF. In DNA, the CDR3 is TGTGCCAGCAGCGGGGATAACTATGGCTACACCTTC.

V is TRBV7-2 and J is TRBJ2-5, with 9 bases matching TRBD2. Germline CDR1 SGHTA, CDR2 FQGNSA. V lost 4 bases and J lost 4; bases outside the gene matches: 16. The CDR3 is made up of 18 amino acids. The CDR3 is CASSWGIGGRDSAETQYF. In DNA form, the CDR3 reads TGTGCCAGCAGCTGGGGCATAGGCGGGAGGGATTCCGCAGAGACCCAGTACTTC.

This sequence joins TRBV19 and TRBJ1-1, with D unclear. The CDR3 totals 12 residues. Germline lookup yields CDR1 LNHDA and CDR2 SQIVND (reference sequence). Deletions cut 8 bases from V and 1 base from J, with 8 bases between. As DNA, the CDR3 is TGTGCCAGTTCTTGGGGGAACACTGAAGCTTTCTTT. Its translation: CASSWGNTEAFF.

The chain recombines TRBV6-5 with TRBJ2-5; D may correspond to TRBD1 or TRBD2 (7 bases each). Germline CDR1 MNHEY, CDR2 SVGAGI. The V end lost 6 bases, the J end lost 5 bases, and 13 bases lay between the germline ends. The CDR3 has 13 amino acids. CDR3 in amino acids: CASSRQGGETQYF. The DNA for the CDR3 is TGTGCCAGCAGCCGACAGGGAGGGGAGACCCAGTACTTC.

This clone was seen more than once but under ten times. This chain connects TRBV11-3 to TRBJ2-1, with unresolved D. CDR1 is SGHNT and CDR2 is YENEEA in the germline V gene. Trimming left V 1 base short and J 5 bases short, with 9 bases between. This CDR3 has 14 residues. CDR3 bases: TGTGCCAGCAGCTTAGTCGGCCAGAACAATGAGCAGTTCTTC. It yields the protein CASSLVGQNNEQFF.

The CDR3 sequence is CASSESTDYGYTF. For the CDR3, the DNA is TGCGCCAGCAGTGAAAGTACGGACTATGGCTACACCTTC. The chain joins TRBV10-1 to TRBJ1-2; D is unclear. Germline V gene sequence: CDR1 WNHNN, CDR2 SYGVQD (reference sequence). V was pared by 3 bases and J by 3 bases, with 8 bases between. The length of the CDR3 is 13 residues.